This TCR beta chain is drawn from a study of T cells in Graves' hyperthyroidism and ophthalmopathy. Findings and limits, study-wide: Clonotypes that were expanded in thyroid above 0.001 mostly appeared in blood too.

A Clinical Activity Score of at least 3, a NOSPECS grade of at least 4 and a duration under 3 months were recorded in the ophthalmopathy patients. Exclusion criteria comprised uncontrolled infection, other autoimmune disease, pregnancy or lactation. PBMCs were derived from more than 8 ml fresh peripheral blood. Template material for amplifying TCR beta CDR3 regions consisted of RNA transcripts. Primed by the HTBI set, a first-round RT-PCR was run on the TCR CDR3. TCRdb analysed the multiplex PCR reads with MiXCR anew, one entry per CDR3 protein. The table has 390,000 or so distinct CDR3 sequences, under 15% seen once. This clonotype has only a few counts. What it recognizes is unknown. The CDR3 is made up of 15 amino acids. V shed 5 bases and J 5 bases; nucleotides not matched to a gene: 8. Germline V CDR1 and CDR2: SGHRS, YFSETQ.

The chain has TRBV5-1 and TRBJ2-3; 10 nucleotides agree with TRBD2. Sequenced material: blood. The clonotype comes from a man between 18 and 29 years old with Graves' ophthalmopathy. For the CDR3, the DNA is TGCGCCAGCAGGAGAGCGGGGGGGCTGGGAGATACGCAGTATTTT. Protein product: CASRRAGGLGDTQYF.